These 32 T cell receptor beta chains were sequenced from one sample in a study of shared clonotypes between healthy human individuals. The repertoire was sequenced with immunoSEQ multiplex PCR; TCRdb's copy has only in-frame clones and lacks some. There are 950,000 to 1,100,000 clones in the sample; 70% to 80% occur only once, and over 1.3% lies in the top ten. The sequenced sample consisted of memory CD4+ T cells sorted from blood. Subset defined: CD45RA-negative fraction. These receptors were taken from a man in his late teens or twenties in good health.

V is TRBV2 and J is TRBJ1-5; TRBD1 matches 7 bases. V lost 5 bases to trimming and J lost 0 bases; unmatched junction nucleotides: 4. This CDR3 comprises 15 residues. The germline CDR1 and CDR2 sequences are SNHLY and FYNNEI. In DNA form, the CDR3 reads TGTGCCAGCAGTTTACAGGGGAATAGCAATCAGCCCCAGCATTTT. Protein sequence: CASSLQGNSNQPQHF.

The chain carries TRBV18 and TRBJ2-5, with D unclear. V shed 0 bases and J shed 5 bases, with 13 bases lying between them. In germline, CDR1 is KGHSH, CDR2 LQKENI. The CDR3 is 15 amino acids. CDR3 in amino acids: CASSPPSSSPETQYF. In DNA form, the CDR3 reads TGTGCCAGCTCACCACCGTCGTCCAGCCCTGAGACCCAGTACTTC.

Here the CDR3 reads CASSQDLLGYTF. CDR3 coding DNA: TGTGCCAGCAGCCAAGATCTTCTTGGCTACACCTTC. The chain recombines TRBV14 with TRBJ1-2; D is uncertain. Trimming took off 0 bases at V and 7 bases at J, with 6 bases between the two ends. Germline V gene data show CDR1 as SGHDN and CDR2 as FVKESK. This CDR3 region has 12 residues. The variable domain in full, with the rest retrieved from reference TRBV14 and TRBJ1-2, is EAGVTQFPSHSVIEKGQTVTLRCDPISGHDNLYWYRRVMGKEIKFLLHFVKESKQDESGMPNNRFLAERTGGTYSTLKVQPAELEDSGVYFCASSQDLLGYTFGSGTRLTVV.

The rearrangement uses TRBV15 and TRBJ1-3, with D tentatively TRBD1 (5 bases). From germline, CDR1 is LNHNV and CDR2 YYDKDF (reference sequence). The V and J ends lost 2 bases and 0 bases respectively, with 23 bases between them. The CDR3 spans 20 residues. CDR3 protein: CATSRPASPGPGLSGNTIYF. The CDR3 DNA is TGTGCCACCAGCAGACCGGCCTCTCCGGGACCGGGGCTCTCTGGAAACACCATATATTTT.

This sequence joins TRBV15 and TRBJ2-7; 9 bases match TRBD1. Germline V CDR1 and CDR2: LNHNV, YYDKDF (reference sequence). The V segment lost 0 bases and the J segment 11 bases; nucleotides outside the gene matches: 11. The CDR3 contains 15 residues. Here the CDR3 reads CATSREGEQGAPKYF. The CDR3 DNA is TGTGCCACCAGCAGAGAGGGGGAACAGGGGGCCCCTAAGTACTTC.

DNA of the CDR3: TGTGCCAGCAGCTTAGAGGCTAGCACCGGGGAGCTGTTTTTT. Encoded protein: CASSLEASTGELFF. V usage is TRBV13 and J usage is TRBJ2-2; D gene ambiguous. Germline V gene sequence: CDR1 PRHDT, CDR2 FYEKMQ (reference sequence). Trimming left V 1 base short and J 4 bases short, with 7 bases between. The CDR3 sequence is 14 residues long.

The chain uses TRBV7-9 and TRBJ1-2, with TRBD1 as a possible D gene (5 bases). Germline CDR1 is SEHNR and CDR2 is FQNEAQ (reference sequence). Trimming shortened V by 5 bases and J by 6 bases, and 13 bases separated the two germline ends. The CDR3 length is 13 residues. The CDR3 bases are TGTGCCAGCAGCCCGAGGCCAGGGAATGGCTACACCTTC. It translates to CASSPRPGNGYTF.

The chain uses TRBV28 and TRBJ2-2; D is possibly TRBD1 or TRBD2 (5 bases each). Germline lookup yields CDR1 MDHEN and CDR2 SYDVKM. There are 13 residues in the CDR3. V was trimmed by 8 bases and J by 6 bases, leaving 13 bases between them. This chain's CDR3 is CASRLRGAGELFF. Here the CDR3 DNA reads TGTGCCAGCCGCTTGAGGGGCGCCGGGGAGCTGTTTTTT.

This chain links TRBV7-2 with TRBJ2-5; tentatively, D is TRBD1 (6 bases). Trimming took off 5 bases at V and 2 bases at J, with 9 bases between the two ends. This CDR3 is built from 13 residues. Germline assignment: CDR1 SGHTA and CDR2 FQGNSA. CDR3 region: CASSQGIQETQYF. CDR3 DNA: TGTGCCAGCAGCCAGGGGATACAAGAGACCCAGTACTTC.

This clone was counted a few times. J is TRBJ2-7 and V is TRBV5-1; D might be TRBD1 (6 bases). Trimming took 0 bases from V and 3 from J, leaving 10 bases between them. Germline values: CDR1 SGHRS, CDR2 YFSETQ. The CDR3 covers 14 residues. The CDR3 region has the DNA TGCGCCAGCAGCTTGGAACCGACAGGCTACGAGCAGTACTTC. As protein: CASSLEPTGYEQYF.

This clone was found many times. The chain couples TRBV7-2 to TRBJ2-7; 7 bases align to TRBD2. This CDR3 contains 13 residues. J gave up 6 bases and V 6 bases, and 8 bases lay outside the gene matches. Germline CDR1 and CDR2: SGHTA and FQGNSA. The CDR3 sequence is CASSSGTKGEQYF. CDR3 nucleotide sequence: TGTGCCAGCAGTTCCGGGACTAAGGGCGAGCAGTACTTC.

The chain is built from TRBV18 and TRBJ2-4; 8 bases match TRBD1. Germline loops: CDR1 KGHSH, CDR2 LQKENI. The CDR3 runs 15 residues. The V and J ends lost 5 bases and 2 bases, in that order; junction bases with no gene match: 5. The CDR3 is CASSTQGATKNIQYF. The CDR3 region has the DNA TGTGCCAGCTCAACTCAGGGGGCTACCAAAAACATTCAGTACTTC.

For this clone: An end of the junction does not agree with germline; a read error may underlie this. This sequence joins TRBV28 and TRBJ1-4, with 7 bases fitting TRBD1. This CDR3 is built from 16 residues. From germline, CDR1 is MDHEN and CDR2 SYDVKM. CDR3 loop: CASSLRTGAGVENLFF. As DNA, the CDR3 is TGTGCCAGCAGTTTACGCACAGGGGCCGGTGTTGAAAACCTGTTTTTT.

This rearrangement joins TRBV7-2 to TRBJ2-7; 9 bases fit TRBD2. V trimming: 2 bases; J trimming: 3 bases; junction bases outside the gene matches: 5. Looked up from germline, CDR1 is SGHTA and CDR2 is FQGNSA. CDR3 length: 15 amino acids. The CDR3 spells CASSLFAGGGYEQYF. CDR3 DNA: TGTGCCAGCAGCTTATTTGCGGGAGGGGGCTACGAGCAGTACTTC.

The chain recombines TRBV30 with TRBJ2-1; TRBD2 is a possible D gene (6 bases). The CDR3 totals 15 residues. Germline V gives CDR1 GTSNPN, CDR2 SVGIG (reference sequence). V was pared by 5 bases and J by 6 bases, with 20 bases between. Here the CDR3 DNA reads TGTGCCTGGTTTGCTTGGGGGGAGTGGGGCAATGAGCAGTTCTTC. Residues: CAWFAWGEWGNEQFF.

The CDR3 spells CASSSPPGTRFLNTEAFF. CDR3 nucleotides: TGTGCCAGTAGTTCACCCCCCGGGACTCGCTTCTTGAACACTGAAGCTTTCTTT. V and J are TRBV19 and TRBJ1-1; possibly TRBD1 for D (5 bases). The CDR3 covers 18 residues. Deletions cut 5 bases from V and 0 bases from J, with 22 bases between. The V gene's germline CDR1 is LNHDA and CDR2 SQIVND (reference sequence).

The chain is built from TRBV28 and TRBJ2-7; D call uncertain. Trimming took 6 bases from V and 2 from J, leaving 17 bases between them. The CDR3 length is 15 residues. CDR1 MDHEN and CDR2 SYDVKM come from the germline V gene. This CDR3 is CASSPAPTMPYEQYF. CDR3 bases: TGTGCCAGCAGCCCCGCTCCCACAATGCCCTACGAGCAGTACTTC.

The CDR3 DNA sequence: TGTGCCTGGCACAGGGGGCAGAGCGAGACCCAGTACTTC. Translated, it gives CAWHRGQSETQYF. The rearrangement links TRBV30 to TRBJ2-5; 9 bases line up with TRBD1. The CDR3 totals 13 residues. With 5 bases clipped from V and 5 bases from J, the junction kept 6 bases outside the gene matches. The germline V gene encodes CDR1 GTSNPN and CDR2 SVGIG (reference sequence). Complete variable domain (other parts from reference TRBV30 and TRBJ2-5): SQTIHQWPATLVQPVGSPLSLECTVEGTSNPNLYWYRQAAGRGLQLLFYSVGIGQISSEVPQNLSASRPQDRQFILSSKKLLLSDSGFYLCAWHRGQSETQYFGPGTRLLVL.

The chain employs TRBV4-1 and TRBJ2-2; 7 positions agree with TRBD2. After removal of 0 bases from V and 6 bases from J, the junction contained 7 bases not matched to a gene. Germline CDR1 and CDR2: MGHRA and YSYEKL. The CDR3 length is 16 residues. Written as DNA, the CDR3 is TGCGCCAGCAGCCAAGAAGGAGGTGCGGGGGCCGGGGAGCTGTTTTTT. This encodes CASSQEGGAGAGELFF.

This chain links TRBV6-5 with TRBJ2-1; 8 bases map to TRBD2. Germline V gene lookup returns CDR1 MNHEY and CDR2 SVGAGI. Germline trimming cut 6 bases from V and 9 bases from J; bases unmatched to any gene: 10. The CDR3 runs 14 residues. The CDR3 nucleotides are TGTGCCAGCAGCTATCGGGGGGGCCTAAGTGAGCAGTTCTTC. Its translation is CASSYRGGLSEQFF.

The chain links TRBV18 to TRBJ2-3, with TRBD2 matching over 10 bases. The CDR3 is 18 amino acids. Germline assignment: CDR1 KGHSH and CDR2 LQKENI. J gave up 2 bases and V 4 bases, and 12 bases lay outside the gene matches. In DNA, the CDR3 is TGTGCCAGCTCACGAACTGTTCTAGCGGGGGAAGCCACAGATACGCAGTATTTT. Protein product: CASSRTVLAGEATDTQYF.

On this clone itself: This may come from a read error, since a much larger clone is one base off. This chain joins TRBV6-5 and TRBJ2-7, with D possibly matching TRBD1 (6 bases). The CDR3 is 13 residues long. Germline CDR1 and CDR2: MNHEY and SVGAGI. CDR3 bases: TGTGCCAGCAGTGTGTCGACAGGCTACGAGCAGTGCTTC. Translating it yields CASSVSTGYEQCF.

V gene TRBV14 combines with J gene TRBJ1-1, with D possibly being TRBD1 (6 bases). V dropped 2 bases and J dropped 1 base, with 11 bases sitting between them. Germline lookup yields CDR1 SGHDN and CDR2 FVKESK. This CDR3 is built from 15 residues. The CDR3 here is CASSQYRDKNTEAFF. Here the CDR3 DNA reads TGTGCCAGCAGCCAATACCGGGACAAGAACACTGAAGCTTTCTTT.

This chain links TRBV5-8 with TRBJ1-5; D is perhaps TRBD1 (6 bases). The V gene's germline CDR1 is SGHTS and CDR2 YDEGEE. This CDR3 spans 16 amino acids. V lost 0 bases and J 3 bases, leaving 13 bases between the germline ends. The CDR3 here is CASSLERGGPNQPQHF. The CDR3, as DNA: TGTGCCAGCAGCTTGGAGCGTGGGGGGCCCAATCAGCCCCAGCATTTT.

The V gene is TRBV11-2, the J gene TRBJ2-1, with 10 bases identical to TRBD2. V was clipped by 7 bases and J by 0 bases; unmatched bases: 6. CDR3 length: 16 amino acids. Germline values: CDR1 SGHAT, CDR2 FQNNGV. The DNA for the CDR3 is TGTGCCAGCAAAAAGGCTAGCGGGAGCTCCTACAATGAGCAGTTCTTC. Amino acid sequence: CASKKASGSSYNEQFF.

The V call is TRBV18, the J call TRBJ1-1, with 10 positions matching TRBD1. Germline V gives CDR1 KGHSH, CDR2 LQKENI. This CDR3 has 16 residues. The V segment lost 3 bases and the J segment 0 bases; nucleotides outside the gene matches: 4. CDR3 residues: CASSPTGGLMNTEAFF. CDR3 coding DNA: TGTGCCAGCTCACCGACAGGGGGCCTAATGAACACTGAAGCTTTCTTT.

The sample holds a few counts of this clone. The CDR3 protein is CASSPRHENTEAFF. CDR3 DNA sequence: TGTGCCAGCAGCCCCCGACACGAGAACACTGAAGCTTTCTTT. This rearrangement joins TRBV5-4 to TRBJ1-1; no clear D. In germline, CDR1 is SGHNT, CDR2 YYREEE (reference sequence). The CDR3 has 14 residues. The V gene lost 4 bases and the J gene lost 1 base, with 11 bases spanning the gap.

The rearrangement uses TRBV9 and TRBJ1-3; 7 nucleotides line up with TRBD1. Germline V lookup: CDR1 SGDLS, CDR2 YYNGEE. The CDR3 consists of 16 residues. The J segment lost 4 bases and the V segment lost 2 bases, leaving 9 bases of the junction unmatched. In nucleotides, the CDR3 is TGTGCCAGCAGCGTCCGGGGCGACAGGGCCGGAAACACCATATATTTT. Encoded protein: CASSVRGDRAGNTIYF.

This clone was counted a single time. The chain combines TRBV6-5 with TRBJ1-6; D is ambiguous. V lost 2 bases and J lost 8, with 13 bases in between. The length of the CDR3 is 15 residues. Germline lookup yields CDR1 MNHEY and CDR2 SVGAGI. The CDR3 reads CASSYKSGRDSPLHF. CDR3 coding DNA: TGTGCCAGCAGTTACAAGTCGGGGAGGGATTCACCCCTCCACTTT.

The V and J genes are TRBV18 and TRBJ2-7; 10 nucleotides agree with TRBD1. Per the germline V gene, CDR1 is KGHSH and CDR2 is LQKENI. The CDR3 is 15 residues long. V shed 3 bases, J shed 6 bases, and the junction held 8 bases outside the gene matches. CDR3 nucleotides: TGTGCCAGCTCACCGAGGACAGGGGGGATCGGCGAGCAGTACTTC. Its protein product is CASSPRTGGIGEQYF.

CDR3 loop: CASSGTPRAPVDDGYTF. CDR3 in DNA: TGTGCCAGCAGTGGCACGCCTCGAGCGCCGGTTGACGATGGCTACACCTTC. The V and J genes are TRBV6-4 and TRBJ1-2; D ambiguous. The V and J ends lost 4 bases and 6 bases respectively, with 24 bases between them. Germline V gene data show CDR1 as MRHNA and CDR2 as SNTAGT. The CDR3 is 17 residues long.

The chain couples TRBV10-1 to TRBJ1-1; D uncertain. V was pared by 8 bases and J by 0 bases, with 10 bases between. The CDR3 is 13 amino acids. The V gene's germline CDR1 is WNHNN and CDR2 SYGVQD (reference sequence). The DNA of the CDR3 is TGCGCCAGCTCAGCGGTCATGAACACTGAAGCTTTCTTT. Translation: CASSAVMNTEAFF.